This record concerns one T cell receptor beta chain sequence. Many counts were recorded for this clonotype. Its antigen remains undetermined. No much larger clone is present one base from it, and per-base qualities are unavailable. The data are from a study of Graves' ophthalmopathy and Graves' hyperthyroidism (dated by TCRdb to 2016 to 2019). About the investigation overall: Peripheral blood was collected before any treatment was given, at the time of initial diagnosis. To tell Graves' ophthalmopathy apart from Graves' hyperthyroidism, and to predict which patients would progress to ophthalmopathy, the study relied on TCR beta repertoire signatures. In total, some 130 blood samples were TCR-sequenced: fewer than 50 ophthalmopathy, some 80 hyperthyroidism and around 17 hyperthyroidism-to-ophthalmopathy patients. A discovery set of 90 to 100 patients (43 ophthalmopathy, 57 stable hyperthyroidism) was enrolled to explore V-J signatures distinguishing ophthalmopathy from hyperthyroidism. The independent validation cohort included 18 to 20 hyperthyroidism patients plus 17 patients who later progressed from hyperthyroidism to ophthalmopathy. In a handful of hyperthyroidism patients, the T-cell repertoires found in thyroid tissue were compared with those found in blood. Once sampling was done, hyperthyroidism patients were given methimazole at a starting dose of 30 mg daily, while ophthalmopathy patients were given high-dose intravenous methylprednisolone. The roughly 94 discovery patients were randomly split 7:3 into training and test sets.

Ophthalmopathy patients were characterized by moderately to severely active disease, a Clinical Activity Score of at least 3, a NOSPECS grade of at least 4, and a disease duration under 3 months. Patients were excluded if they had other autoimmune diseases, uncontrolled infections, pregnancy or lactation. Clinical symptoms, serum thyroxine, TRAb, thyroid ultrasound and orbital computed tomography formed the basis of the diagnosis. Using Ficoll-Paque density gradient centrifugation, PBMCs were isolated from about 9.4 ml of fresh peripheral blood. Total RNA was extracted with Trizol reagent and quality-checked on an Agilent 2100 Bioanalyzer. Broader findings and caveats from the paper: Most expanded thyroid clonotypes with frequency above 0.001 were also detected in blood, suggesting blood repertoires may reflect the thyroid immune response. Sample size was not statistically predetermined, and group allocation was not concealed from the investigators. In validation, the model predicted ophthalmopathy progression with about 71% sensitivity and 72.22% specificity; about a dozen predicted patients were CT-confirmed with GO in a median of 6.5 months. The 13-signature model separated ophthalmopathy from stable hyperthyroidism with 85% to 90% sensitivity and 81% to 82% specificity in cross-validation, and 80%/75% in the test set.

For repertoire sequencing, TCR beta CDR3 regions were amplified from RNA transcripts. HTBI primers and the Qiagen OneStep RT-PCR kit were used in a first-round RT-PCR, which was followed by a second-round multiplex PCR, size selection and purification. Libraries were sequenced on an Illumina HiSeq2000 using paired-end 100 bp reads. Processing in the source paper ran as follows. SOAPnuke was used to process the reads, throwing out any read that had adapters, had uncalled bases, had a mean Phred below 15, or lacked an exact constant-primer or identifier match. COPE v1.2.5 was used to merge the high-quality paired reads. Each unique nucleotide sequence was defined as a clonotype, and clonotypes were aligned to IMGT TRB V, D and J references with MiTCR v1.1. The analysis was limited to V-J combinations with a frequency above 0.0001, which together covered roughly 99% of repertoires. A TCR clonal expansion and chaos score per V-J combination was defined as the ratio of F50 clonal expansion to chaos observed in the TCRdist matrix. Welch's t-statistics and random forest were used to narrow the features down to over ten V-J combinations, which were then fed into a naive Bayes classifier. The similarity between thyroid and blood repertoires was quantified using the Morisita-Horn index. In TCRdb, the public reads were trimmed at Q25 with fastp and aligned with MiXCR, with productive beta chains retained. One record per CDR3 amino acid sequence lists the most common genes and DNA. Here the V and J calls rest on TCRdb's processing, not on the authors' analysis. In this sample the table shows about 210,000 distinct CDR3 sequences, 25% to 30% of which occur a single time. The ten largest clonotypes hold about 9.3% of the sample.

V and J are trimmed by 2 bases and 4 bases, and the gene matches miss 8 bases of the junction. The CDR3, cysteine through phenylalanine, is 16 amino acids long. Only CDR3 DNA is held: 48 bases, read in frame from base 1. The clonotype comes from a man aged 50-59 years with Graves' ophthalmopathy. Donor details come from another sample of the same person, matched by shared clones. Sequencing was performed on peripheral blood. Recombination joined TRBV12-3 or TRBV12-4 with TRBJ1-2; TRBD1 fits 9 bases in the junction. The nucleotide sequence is TGTGCCAGCAGTTTAATGGGGGGACAGGGCACCTATGGCTACACCTTC. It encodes CASSLMGGQGTYGYTF.